The 19 T cell receptor beta chains below were found in one sample sequenced in a study of spatial heterogeneity in lung cancer. Each CDR3 protein is one row after TCRdb ran MiXCR on the 5' RACE reads. The top ten hold approximately 30% of the sample, which has 8,500 to 9,000 distinct CDR3 sequences, approximately 4.6% seen once. Time point given: sample taken at primary tumor resection. Tumor, nontumor lung or frozen PBMC supplied whole RNA that was sequenced unsorted. The specimen was PBMCs, collected at surgery. The origin of the receptors is a male donor with early-stage non-small cell lung cancer.

This clonotype came up many times. This beta chain is a stray sequence in a library constructed for alpha chains; its clone size is not meaningful. V and J are TRBV18 and TRBJ1-5; D is unclear. Trimming took off 5 bases at V and 4 bases at J, with 9 bases between the two ends. Per germline, CDR1 KGHSH and CDR2 LQKENI. This CDR3 contains 13 residues. The CDR3 DNA follows: TGTGCCAGCTCATCCACAGAGAATCAGCCCCAGCATTTT. Protein product: CASSSTENQPQHF.

This clonotype rates as medium-sized (0.01 to 0.1%). A library made for alpha chains picked up this beta chain off target, so its size means little. The J gene is TRBJ1-1, the V gene TRBV7-2, with 11 positions matching TRBD1. Per germline, CDR1 SGHTA and CDR2 FQGNSA. The CDR3 runs 14 residues. Unmatched junction bases numbered 5, after V lost 5 bases and J lost 6 bases. The CDR3 nucleotides read TGTGCCAGCAGCCCCGGACAGGGGGCTTCTGAAGCTTTCTTT. Protein sequence: CASSPGQGASEAFF.

This clonotype is judged large. Being off target in a library aimed at alpha chains, this beta chain has a size of little meaning. This chain joins TRBV12-3 or TRBV12-4 and TRBJ2-1; D remains unclear. The CDR3 runs 19 residues. Trimming left V 5 bases short and J 0 bases short, with 23 bases between. The CDR3 DNA reads as TGTGCCAGCAGTAATTTTCGATGGGCAGCAATAAGCTCCTACAATGAGCAGTTCTTC. Protein sequence: CASSNFRWAAISSYNEQFF.

This clonotype was seen repeatedly, ten times or more. In a library made to pick up alpha chains, this beta chain is a stray read with a size that means little. The chain couples TRBV3-1 to TRBJ1-6, with a weak D call TRBD1 (6 bases). V lost 1 base to trimming and J lost 10 bases, with 11 bases between them. This CDR3 region has 14 residues. In germline, CDR1 is LGHDT, CDR2 YNNKEL (reference sequence). The CDR3 is CASSQGQEGSPLHF. The CDR3 bases are TGTGCCAGCAGCCAAGGACAGGAAGGCTCACCCCTCCACTTT.

This clonotype was picked up many times. Compared with germline, one end of the junction differs, possibly owing to a read error. The library was designed around alpha chains, so this beta chain is a stray read whose abundance carries little weight. The chain employs TRBV28 and TRBJ2-1; no clear D. The germline V gene has CDR1 MDHEN and CDR2 SYDVKM. This CDR3 region has 17 residues. This chain's CDR3 is CASRLFGSLSSYNEQFF. The CDR3 bases are TGTGCCAGCAGGTTATTTGGCAGCCTGAGCTCCTACAATGAGCAGTTCTTC. Combining the CDR3 with reference TRBV28 and TRBJ2-1 gives the whole variable domain DVKVTQSSRYLVKRTGEKVFLECVQDMDHENMFWYRQDPGLGLRLIYFSYDVKMKEKGDIPEGYSVSREKKERFSLILESASTNQTSMYLCASRLFGSLSSYNEQFFGPGTRLTVL.

On this clonotype: Because the library targeted alpha chains, this beta chain is an off-target read whose size means little. V is TRBV4-1 and J is TRBJ1-2; D is undetermined. Germline lookup yields CDR1 MGHRA and CDR2 YSYEKL. CDR3 length: 15 amino acids. V was clipped by 1 base and J by 7 bases, with 16 bases between them. The chain's CDR3 is CASSQAIVGDRGYTF. CDR3 DNA: TGCGCCAGCAGCCAAGCGATAGTGGGTGATCGTGGCTACACCTTC.

Notes on this clonotype: A much larger clone lies a single base off, so this may be a read error. The library was built for alpha chains, so this beta chain is an off-target read and its size means little. V is TRBV3-1 and J is TRBJ2-3; D is unclear. CDR1 is LGHDT and CDR2 is YNNKEL in the germline V gene (reference sequence). The CDR3 runs 12 residues. Trimming left V 5 bases short and J 10 bases short, with 13 bases between. As DNA, the CDR3 is TGTGCCAGCAGCTCGGACCTGCAGTCGCAGTATTTT. Translating gives CASSSDLQSQYF.

Judged by abundance, this clonotype is medium-sized. Being off target in a library aimed at alpha chains, this beta chain has a size of little meaning. The CDR3 DNA sequence: TGTGCCAGCAGCCCCGGAGAGACCTCTTCTCTAAAAGAGACCCAGTACTTC. Translating it yields CASSPGETSSLKETQYF. The rearrangement links TRBV3-1 to TRBJ2-5; D ambiguous. CDR3 size: 17 residues. The V end was cut by 4 bases, the J end by 3 bases, with 21 bases between. CDR1 and CDR2 from the germline V gene are LGHDT and YNNKEL (reference sequence).

This clonotype was recorded a few times. Found in a library prepared for alpha chains, this beta chain is an off-target read, and its abundance has little meaning. The chain links TRBV5-1 to TRBJ2-1; 9 bases line up with TRBD1. V lost 0 bases, J lost 15 bases, and 10 bases stayed unmatched. Germline CDR1 SGHRS, CDR2 YFSETQ. The CDR3 consists of 14 residues. CDR3 in DNA: TGCGCCAGCAGCTTGGACGGGACAGGGTCGCGTGGGTTCTTC. Its protein product is CASSLDGTGSRGFF.

This clonotype was recorded many times. With the library built for alpha chains, this beta chain is off target and its frequency is not meaningful. The chain couples TRBV12-3 or TRBV12-4 to TRBJ2-7, with TRBD1 identical over 7 bases. J was trimmed by 6 bases and V by 6 bases; bases with no gene match: 2. The CDR3 is made up of 11 amino acids. CDR3 sequence (DNA): TGTGCCAGCAGCCACAGGGGCGAGCAGTACTTC. Its protein product is CASSHRGEQYF.

This clonotype was seen repeatedly, ten times or more. This beta chain represents an off-target read in a library built for alpha chains; its size is of limited meaning. The chain carries TRBV18 and TRBJ2-1, with TRBD2 matching 8 bases. CDR3 length: 15 residues. Germline V gene lookup returns CDR1 KGHSH and CDR2 LQKENI. V lost 0 bases to trimming and J lost 7 bases; unmatched junction nucleotides: 5. As DNA, the CDR3 is TGTGCCAGCTCACCACCCGCGGGAGGTGCGAATGAGCAGTTCTTC. Its protein is CASSPPAGGANEQFF.

This clonotype occurred many times. Since it is a stray read in a library aimed at alpha chains, this beta chain has a size that is not meaningful. This rearrangement joins TRBV20-1 to TRBJ1-5; possibly TRBD1 for D (5 bases). CDR1 is DFQATT and CDR2 is SNEGSKA in the germline V gene (reference sequence). Trimming left V 6 bases short and J 4 bases short, with 16 bases between. The CDR3 length is 14 residues. The DNA of the CDR3 is TGCAGTGCCCCTTCGACAGACTATAATCAGCCCCAGCATTTT. Translation: CSAPSTDYNQPQHF.

Remarks on this clonotype: In a library made to pick up alpha chains, this beta chain is a stray read with a size that means little. The chain links TRBV20-1 to TRBJ1-3; 10 bases are a match to TRBD1. The V segment lost 5 bases and the J segment 2 bases; nucleotides outside the gene matches: 3. The germline CDR1 and CDR2 sequences are DFQATT and SNEGSKA (reference sequence). CDR3 length equals 14 residues. The DNA for the CDR3 is TGCAGTGCTGCCGGGACAGGGGCTGGAAACACCATATATTTT. It encodes CSAAGTGAGNTIYF.

This clonotype was seen repeatedly, ten times or more. The size of this beta chain means little, since it is a stray read in a library made for alpha chains. The chain joins TRBV4-3 to TRBJ1-1; perhaps TRBD1 as D (6 bases). V lost 0 bases to trimming and J lost 3 bases, with 14 bases between them. The CDR3 spans 16 residues. The germline V gene encodes CDR1 LGHNA and CDR2 YSLEER. Here the CDR3 DNA reads TGCGCCAGCAGCCAAGAGAAGGGGGTTTGGGACACTGAAGCTTTCTTT. Its protein is CASSQEKGVWDTEAFF.

By frequency in the sample, this clonotype is medium-sized. With the library built for alpha chains, this beta chain is off target and its frequency is not meaningful. The rearrangement uses TRBV6-4 and TRBJ2-1; 8 bases are shared with TRBD1. Germline lookup yields CDR1 MRHNA and CDR2 SNTAGT. The CDR3 is 15 residues long. Trimming cost V 0 bases and J 2 bases; bases outside gene matches: 0. The CDR3 spells CASSDSTGAYNEQFF. The CDR3 DNA follows: TGTGCCAGCAGTGACTCGACAGGGGCCTACAATGAGCAGTTCTTC.

Many counts were recorded for this clonotype. A library made for alpha chains picked up this beta chain off target, so its size means little. The chain couples TRBV28 to TRBJ2-2, with TRBD1 matching over 8 bases. The CDR3 runs 14 residues. Germline assignment: CDR1 MDHEN and CDR2 SYDVKM. V dropped 10 bases and J dropped 5; count of bases not matched to a gene: 9. In DNA, the CDR3 is TGTGCCATCCCGGGGCGACAGGGGACCGGGGAGCTGTTTTTT. Amino acid sequence: CAIPGRQGTGELFF. The variable domain in full, completed from reference TRBV28 and TRBJ2-2, reads DVKVTQSSRYLVKRTGEKVFLECVQDMDHENMFWYRQDPGLGLRLIYFSYDVKMKEKGDIPEGYSVSREKKERFSLILESASTNQTSMYLCAIPGRQGTGELFFGEGSRLTVL.

With regard to this clonotype: This beta chain came through as a stray read in a library set up for alpha chains, and its size says little. This sequence joins TRBV10-1 and TRBJ2-7; D not certain. The germline V gene encodes CDR1 WNHNN and CDR2 SYGVQD (reference sequence). The CDR3 is made up of 14 amino acids. Trimming removed 0 bases from V and 6 bases from J, with 12 bases in between. CDR3 nucleotides: TGCGCCAGCAGTGAGTCCCCAGGCTCCCTCGAGCAGTACTTC. This sequence encodes CASSESPGSLEQYF.

This clonotype was seen at least ten times. This beta chain is a stray read from a library made for alpha chains; its abundance is not meaningful. The chain recombines TRBV12-3 or TRBV12-4 with TRBJ1-2, with D unclear. The CDR3 loop spans 13 amino acids. V shed 1 base and J shed 4 bases, with 7 bases lying between them. The CDR3 protein is CASSLGRSYGYTF. CDR3 bases: TGTGCCAGCAGTTTAGGGAGGAGCTATGGCTACACCTTC.

Worth noting for this clonotype: This beta chain is an off-target read within a library intended for alpha chains, so its frequency means little. The J gene is TRBJ1-1, the V gene TRBV18, with D tentatively TRBD1 (5 bases). The CDR3 is made up of 14 amino acids. Trimming shortened V by 3 bases and J by 6 bases, and 14 bases separated the two germline ends. Germline-derived CDR1 and CDR2 are KGHSH and LQKENI. CDR3 bases: TGTGCCAGCTCACCCCGGGACGGTGGTGCTGAAGCTTTCTTT. Its translation: CASSPRDGGAEAFF.